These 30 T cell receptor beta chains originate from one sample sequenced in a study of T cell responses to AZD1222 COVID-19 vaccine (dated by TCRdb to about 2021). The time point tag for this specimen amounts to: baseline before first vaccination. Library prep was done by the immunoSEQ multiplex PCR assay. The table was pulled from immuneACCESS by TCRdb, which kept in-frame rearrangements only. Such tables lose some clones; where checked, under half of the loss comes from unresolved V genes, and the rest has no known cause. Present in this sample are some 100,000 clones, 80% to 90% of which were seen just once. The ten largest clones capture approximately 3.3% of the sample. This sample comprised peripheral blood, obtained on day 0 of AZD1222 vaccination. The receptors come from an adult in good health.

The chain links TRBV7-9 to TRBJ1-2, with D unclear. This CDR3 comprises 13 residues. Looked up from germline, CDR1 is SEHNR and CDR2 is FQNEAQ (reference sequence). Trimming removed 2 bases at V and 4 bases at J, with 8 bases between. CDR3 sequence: CASSLPNSYGYTF. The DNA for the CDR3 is TGTGCCAGCAGCTTACCGAACAGCTATGGCTACACCTTC.

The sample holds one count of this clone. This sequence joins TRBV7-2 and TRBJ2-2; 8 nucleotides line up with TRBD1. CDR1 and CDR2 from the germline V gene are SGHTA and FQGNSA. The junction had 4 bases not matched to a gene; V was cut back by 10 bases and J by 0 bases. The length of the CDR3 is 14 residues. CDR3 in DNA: TGTGCCACTCGACAGGGGTCGAACACCGGGGAGCTGTTTTTT. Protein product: CATRQGSNTGELFF.

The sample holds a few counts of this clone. In DNA form, the CDR3 reads TGTGCCAGCAGCCAACGTCACAGGGGGCAGTCAGCTTTCTTT. Translated, it gives CASSQRHRGQSAFF. The chain recombines TRBV3-1 (or the pseudogene TRBV3-2) with TRBJ1-1, with 9 nucleotides matching TRBD1. V gave up 2 bases and J gave up 10 bases; unmatched junction bases: 8. CDR3 length: 14 residues. CDR1 is LGHDT, CDR2 YNNKEL, per germline (reference sequence).

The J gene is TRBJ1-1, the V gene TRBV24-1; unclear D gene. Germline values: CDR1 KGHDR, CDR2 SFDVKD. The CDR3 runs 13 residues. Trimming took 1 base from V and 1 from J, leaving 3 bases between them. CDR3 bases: TGTGCCACCAGTGATTTCCCGAACACTGAAGCTTTCTTT. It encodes CATSDFPNTEAFF.

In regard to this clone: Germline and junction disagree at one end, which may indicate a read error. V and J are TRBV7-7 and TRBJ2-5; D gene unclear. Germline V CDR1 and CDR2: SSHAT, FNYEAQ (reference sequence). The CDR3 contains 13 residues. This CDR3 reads CASSSLDASPQYF. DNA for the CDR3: TGTGCTAGCAGCTCACTCGATGCCTCCCCCCAGTACTTC.

CDR3 amino acids: CASSWDRGTDTQYF. In nucleotides, the CDR3 is TGTGCCAGCAGCTGGGACAGGGGAACAGATACGCAGTATTTT. The gene calls are TRBV5-4 and TRBJ2-3; TRBD1 agrees at 10 bases. The CDR3 sequence is 14 residues long. Looked up from germline, CDR1 is SGHNT and CDR2 is YYREEE (reference sequence). Germline trimming cut 3 bases from V and 3 bases from J; bases unmatched to any gene: 1.

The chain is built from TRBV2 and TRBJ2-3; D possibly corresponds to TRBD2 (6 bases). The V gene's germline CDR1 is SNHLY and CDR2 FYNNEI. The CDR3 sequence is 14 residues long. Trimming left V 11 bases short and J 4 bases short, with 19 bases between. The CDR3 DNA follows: TGTGCCCTAGCGCGGACTCGGGGTTCAGATACGCAGTATTTT. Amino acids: CALARTRGSDTQYF.

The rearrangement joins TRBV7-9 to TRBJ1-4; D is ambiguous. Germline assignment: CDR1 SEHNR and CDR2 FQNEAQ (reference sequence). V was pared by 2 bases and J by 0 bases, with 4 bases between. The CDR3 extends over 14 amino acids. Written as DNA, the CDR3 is TGTGCCAGCAGCTTACCTGCAACTAATGAAAAACTGTTTTTT. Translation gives CASSLPATNEKLFF.

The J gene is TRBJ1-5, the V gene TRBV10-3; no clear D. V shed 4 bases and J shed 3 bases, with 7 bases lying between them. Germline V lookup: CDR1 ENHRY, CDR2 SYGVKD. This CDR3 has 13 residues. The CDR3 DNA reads TGTGCCATCAGTGGGGCGATCAATCAGCCCCAGCATTTT. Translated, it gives CAISGAINQPQHF.

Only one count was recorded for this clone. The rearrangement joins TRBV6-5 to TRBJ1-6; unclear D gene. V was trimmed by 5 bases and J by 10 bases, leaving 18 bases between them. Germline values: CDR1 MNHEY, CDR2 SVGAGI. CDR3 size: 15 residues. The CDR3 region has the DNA TGTGCCAGCAGTACCTACGGGAGTACTAAATCACCCCTCCACTTT. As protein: CASSTYGSTKSPLHF.

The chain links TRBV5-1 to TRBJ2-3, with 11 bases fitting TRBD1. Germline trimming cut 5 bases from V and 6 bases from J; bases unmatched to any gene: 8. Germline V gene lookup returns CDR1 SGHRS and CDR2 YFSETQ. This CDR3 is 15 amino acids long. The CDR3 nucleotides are TGCGCCAGCAGAACCGGGACAGGGGGGGTGGATACGCAGTATTTT. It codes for CASRTGTGGVDTQYF.

The CDR3 nucleotides are TGTGCCAGCAGCTTGACGGGTGTTAACTATGGCTACACCTTC. Translating it yields CASSLTGVNYGYTF. The rearrangement links TRBV7-9 to TRBJ1-2; D is unclear. The germline V gene has CDR1 SEHNR and CDR2 FQNEAQ (reference sequence). The germline V and J ends were trimmed by 3 bases and 1 base, with 9 bases remaining between them. The CDR3 is 14 amino acids.

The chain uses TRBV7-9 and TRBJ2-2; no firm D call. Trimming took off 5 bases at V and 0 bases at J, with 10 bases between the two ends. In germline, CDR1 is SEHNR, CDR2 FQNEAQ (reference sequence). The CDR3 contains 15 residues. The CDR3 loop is CASSSLRPNTGELFF. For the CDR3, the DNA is TGTGCCAGCAGCAGCTTACGTCCGAACACCGGGGAGCTGTTTTTT.

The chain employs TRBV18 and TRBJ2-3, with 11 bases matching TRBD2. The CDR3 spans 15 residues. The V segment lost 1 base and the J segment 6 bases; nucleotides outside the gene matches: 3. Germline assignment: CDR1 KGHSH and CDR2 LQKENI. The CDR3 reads CASSPLAGGPDTQYF. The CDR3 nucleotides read TGTGCCAGCTCACCACTAGCGGGGGGGCCGGATACGCAGTATTTT.

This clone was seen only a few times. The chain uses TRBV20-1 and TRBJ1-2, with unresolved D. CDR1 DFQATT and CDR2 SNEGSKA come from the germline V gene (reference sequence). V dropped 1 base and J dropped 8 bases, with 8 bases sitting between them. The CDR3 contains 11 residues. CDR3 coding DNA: TGCAGTGCTAGAGGTTCGGGGGGCTACACCTTC. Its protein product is CSARGSGGYTF.

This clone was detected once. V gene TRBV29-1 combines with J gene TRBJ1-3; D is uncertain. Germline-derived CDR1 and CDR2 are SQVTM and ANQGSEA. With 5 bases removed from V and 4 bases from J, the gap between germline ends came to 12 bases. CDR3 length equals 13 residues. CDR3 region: CSVTWSSGNTIYF. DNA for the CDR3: TGCAGCGTTACATGGTCTTCGGGAAACACCATATATTTT.

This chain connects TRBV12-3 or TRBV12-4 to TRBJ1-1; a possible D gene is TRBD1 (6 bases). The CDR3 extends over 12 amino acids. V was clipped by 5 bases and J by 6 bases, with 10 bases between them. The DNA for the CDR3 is TGTGCCAGCAGTCCGACAGGCTCTGAAGCTTTCTTT. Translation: CASSPTGSEAFF.

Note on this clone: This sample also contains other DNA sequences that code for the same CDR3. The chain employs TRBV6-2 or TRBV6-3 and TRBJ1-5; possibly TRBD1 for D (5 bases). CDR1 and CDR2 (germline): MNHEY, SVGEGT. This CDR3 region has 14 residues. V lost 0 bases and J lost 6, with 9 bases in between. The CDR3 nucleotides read TGTGCCAGCAGTTACTCGGGGGGAAGTCAGCCCCAGCATTTT. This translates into CASSYSGGSQPQHF.

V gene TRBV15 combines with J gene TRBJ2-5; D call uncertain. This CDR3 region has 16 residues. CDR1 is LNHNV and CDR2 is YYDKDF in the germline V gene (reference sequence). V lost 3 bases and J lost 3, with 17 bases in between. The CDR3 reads CATSSLPGPMKETQYF. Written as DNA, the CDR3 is TGTGCCACCAGCAGCCTTCCGGGCCCCATGAAAGAGACCCAGTACTTC.

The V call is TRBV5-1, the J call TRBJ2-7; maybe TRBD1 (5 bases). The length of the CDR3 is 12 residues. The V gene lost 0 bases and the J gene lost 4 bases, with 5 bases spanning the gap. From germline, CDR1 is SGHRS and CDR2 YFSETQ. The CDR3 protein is CASSLGQYEQYF. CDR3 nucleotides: TGCGCCAGCAGCTTGGGACAGTACGAGCAGTACTTC.

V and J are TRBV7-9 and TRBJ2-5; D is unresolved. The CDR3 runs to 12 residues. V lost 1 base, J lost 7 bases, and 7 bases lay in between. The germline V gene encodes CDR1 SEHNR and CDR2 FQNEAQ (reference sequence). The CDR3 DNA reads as TGTGCCAGCAGCTTAGATTCTGTGACCCAGTACTTC. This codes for CASSLDSVTQYF.

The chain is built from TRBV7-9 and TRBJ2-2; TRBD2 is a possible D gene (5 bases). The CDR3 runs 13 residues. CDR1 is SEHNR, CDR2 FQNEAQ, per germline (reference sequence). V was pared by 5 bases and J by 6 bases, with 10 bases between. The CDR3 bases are TGTGCCAGCAGCCGTGATAGCGCCGGGGAGCTGTTTTTT. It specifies CASSRDSAGELFF.

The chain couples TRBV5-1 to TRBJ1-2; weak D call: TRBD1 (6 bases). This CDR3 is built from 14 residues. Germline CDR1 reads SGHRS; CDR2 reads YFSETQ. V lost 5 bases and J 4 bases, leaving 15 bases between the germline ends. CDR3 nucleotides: TGCGCCAGCAGACCTGAGGGGGGTGGCTATGGCTACACCTTC. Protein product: CASRPEGGGYGYTF.

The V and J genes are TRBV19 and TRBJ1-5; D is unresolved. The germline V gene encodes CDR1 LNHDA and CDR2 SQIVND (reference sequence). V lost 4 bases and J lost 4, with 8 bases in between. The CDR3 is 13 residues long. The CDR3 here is CASSRAENQPQHF. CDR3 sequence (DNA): TGTGCCAGTAGTAGGGCAGAGAATCAGCCCCAGCATTTT.

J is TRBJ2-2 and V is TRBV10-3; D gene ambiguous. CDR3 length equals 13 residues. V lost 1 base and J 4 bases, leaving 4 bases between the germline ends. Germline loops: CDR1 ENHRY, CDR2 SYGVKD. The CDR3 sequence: CAISEYGTGELFF. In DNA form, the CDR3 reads TGTGCCATCAGTGAGTATGGCACCGGGGAGCTGTTTTTT.

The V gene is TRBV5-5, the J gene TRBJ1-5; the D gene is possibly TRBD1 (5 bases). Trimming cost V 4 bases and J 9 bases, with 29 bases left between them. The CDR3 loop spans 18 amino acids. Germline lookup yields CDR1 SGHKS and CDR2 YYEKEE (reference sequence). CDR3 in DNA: TGTGCCAGCAGCCCATCCATAGGGCAGGGAGGCCCCCGGGGGCCCCAGCATTTT. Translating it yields CASSPSIGQGGPRGPQHF.

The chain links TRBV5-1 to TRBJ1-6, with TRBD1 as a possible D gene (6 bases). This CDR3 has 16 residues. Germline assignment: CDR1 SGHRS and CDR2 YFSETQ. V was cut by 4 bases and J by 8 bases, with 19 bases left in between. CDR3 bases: TGCGCCAGCAGCGTACAGGGACCCCAGCGCCATTCACCCCTCCACTTT. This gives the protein CASSVQGPQRHSPLHF.

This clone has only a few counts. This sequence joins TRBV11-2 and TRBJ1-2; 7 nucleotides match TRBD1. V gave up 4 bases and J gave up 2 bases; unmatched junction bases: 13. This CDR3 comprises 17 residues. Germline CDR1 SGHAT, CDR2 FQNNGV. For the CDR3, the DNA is TGTGCCAGCAGCTCCTACAGGGGCCGATACTTAAACTATGGCTACACCTTC. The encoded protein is CASSSYRGRYLNYGYTF.

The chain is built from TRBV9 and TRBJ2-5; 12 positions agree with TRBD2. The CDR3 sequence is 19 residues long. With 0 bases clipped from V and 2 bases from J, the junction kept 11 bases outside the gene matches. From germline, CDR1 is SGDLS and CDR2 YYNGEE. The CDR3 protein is CASSVGPGETSGGQETQYF. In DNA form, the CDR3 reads TGTGCCAGCAGCGTAGGCCCCGGAGAGACTAGCGGGGGTCAAGAGACCCAGTACTTC. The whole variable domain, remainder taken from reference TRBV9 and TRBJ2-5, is DSGVTQTPKHLITATGQRVTLRCSPRSGDLSVYWYQQSLDQGLQFLIQYYNGEERAKGNILERFSAQQFPDLHSELNLSSLELGDSALYFCASSVGPGETSGGQETQYFGPGTRLLVL.

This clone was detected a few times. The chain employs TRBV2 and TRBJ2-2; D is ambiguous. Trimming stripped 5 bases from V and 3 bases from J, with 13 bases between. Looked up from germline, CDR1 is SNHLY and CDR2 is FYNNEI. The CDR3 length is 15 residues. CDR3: CASSSGLAYTGELFF. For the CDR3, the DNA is TGTGCCAGCAGTTCCGGGTTGGCGTACACCGGGGAGCTGTTTTTT.